The next 31 T cell receptor beta chains were all read from a single sample in a study of Graves' ophthalmopathy and Graves' hyperthyroidism. RNA transcripts served as template for amplifying TCR beta CDR3 sequences. HTBI primers were used in a first-round RT-PCR, which preceded a second-round multiplex PCR. Using its own MiXCR run on the multiplex PCR reads, TCRdb lists one record per CDR3 protein. This table has about 400,000 distinct CDR3 sequences, about 16% appearing once. The sequenced sample was peripheral blood. Receptors were obtained from a woman aged 18-35 years with Graves' ophthalmopathy.

The chain is built from TRBV7-2 and TRBJ2-7; 7 bases agree with TRBD2. The CDR3 has 15 residues. CDR1 and CDR2 (germline): SGHTA, FQGNSA. V was pared by 5 bases and J by 2 bases, with 9 bases of the junction left unmatched. CDR3 bases: TGTGCCAGCAGCCAAGGGCTAGCGGCAACCTACGAGCAGTACTTC. It is translated as CASSQGLAATYEQYF.

This clonotype was recorded at least ten times. The J gene is TRBJ1-1, the V gene TRBV9; perhaps TRBD1 as D (5 bases). V was pared by 3 bases and J by 5 bases, with 11 bases between. CDR1 is SGDLS and CDR2 is YYNGEE in the germline V gene. The CDR3 has 13 residues. Written as DNA, the CDR3 is TGTGCCAGCAGCGGGGGGGGGAGGACTGAAGCTTTCTTT. Translating gives CASSGGGRTEAFF.

The rearrangement links TRBV29-1 to TRBJ1-5; no firm D call. CDR3 length: 13 residues. The V end was cut by 4 bases, the J end by 6 bases, with 13 bases between. Germline V gene lookup returns CDR1 SQVTM and CDR2 ANQGSEA. The CDR3 bases are TGCAGCGTTGCCCAAGGTTTAGGTCAGCCCCAGCATTTT. This codes for CSVAQGLGQPQHF.

This clonotype came up many times. The V and J genes are TRBV6-5 and TRBJ1-2; 9 bases match TRBD1. Losses at the gene ends were 3 bases for V and 5 bases for J; bases not matched to a gene: 4. The CDR3 has 14 amino acids. CDR1 MNHEY and CDR2 SVGAGI come from the germline V gene. The CDR3: CASSYTGGAYGYTF. In DNA form, the CDR3 reads TGTGCCAGCAGTTATACAGGGGGCGCATATGGCTACACCTTC.

The chain is built from TRBV20-1 and TRBJ2-2; TRBD1 agrees at 7 bases. In germline, CDR1 is DFQATT, CDR2 SNEGSKA (reference sequence). The junction had 18 bases not matched to a gene; V was cut back by 5 bases and J by 6 bases. This CDR3 comprises 17 residues. The CDR3 DNA is TGCAGTGCTCGACTACAGGGGCGGTATGCATTCCCCGGGGAGCTGTTTTTT. Protein sequence: CSARLQGRYAFPGELFF.

The chain has TRBV12-5 and TRBJ1-5, with 7 bases lining up with TRBD1. The CDR3 contains 17 residues. From germline, CDR1 is LGHNT and CDR2 FRNRAP. After removal of 0 bases from V and 3 bases from J, the junction contained 8 bases not matched to a gene. Here the CDR3 DNA reads TGTGCTAGTGGTTTGGTACGTGGGGACAGTGCCAATCAGCCCCAGCATTTT. This gives the protein CASGLVRGDSANQPQHF.

J is TRBJ2-7 and V is TRBV6-1; possible D gene TRBD1, 6 bases. The V and J ends lost 7 bases and 2 bases respectively, with 12 bases between them. The CDR3 loop spans 13 amino acids. Germline V gives CDR1 MNHNS, CDR2 SASEGT. The CDR3 nucleotides read TGTGCCAGCACCATGACAGGTCCCTACGAGCAGTACTTC. Translation gives CASTMTGPYEQYF.

This clonotype has ten or more counts. V is TRBV28 and J is TRBJ2-7; 7 bases align to TRBD2. V gave up 5 bases and J gave up 5 bases; unmatched junction bases: 12. The CDR3 contains 15 residues. The germline V gene has CDR1 MDHEN and CDR2 SYDVKM. The CDR3 reads CASSPTLAVVHEQYF. DNA of the CDR3: TGTGCCAGCAGTCCCACGCTAGCGGTGGTCCACGAGCAGTACTTC. The whole variable domain, filled in from reference TRBV28 and TRBJ2-7, reads DVKVTQSSRYLVKRTGEKVFLECVQDMDHENMFWYRQDPGLGLRLIYFSYDVKMKEKGDIPEGYSVSREKKERFSLILESASTNQTSMYLCASSPTLAVVHEQYFGPGTRLTVT.

This clonotype occurred many times. The CDR3, as DNA: TGTGCCAGCAGTCCCGGATCCGGCGGGTATGGCTACACCTTC. Translation gives CASSPGSGGYGYTF. The chain joins TRBV2 to TRBJ1-2, with unresolved D. Trimming took 5 bases from V and 5 from J, leaving 15 bases between them. Germline V lookup: CDR1 SNHLY, CDR2 FYNNEI. There are 14 residues in the CDR3. The variable domain in full, with the rest retrieved from reference TRBV2 and TRBJ1-2, is EPEVTQTPSHQVTQMGQEVILRCVPISNHLYFYWYRQILGQKVEFLVSFYNNEISEKSEIFDDQFSVERPDGSNFTLKIRSTKLEDSAMYFCASSPGSGGYGYTFGSGTRLTVV.

This clonotype has ten or more counts. The CDR3, as DNA: TGCAGCGTTACCGGGGAGCATTCACCCCTCCACTTT. Translation gives CSVTGEHSPLHF. V usage is TRBV29-1 and J usage is TRBJ1-6; D remains unclear. Germline V CDR1 and CDR2: SQVTM, ANQGSEA. With 5 bases removed from V and 8 bases from J, the gap between germline ends came to 10 bases. The CDR3 runs to 12 residues.

This clonotype occurred once. For the CDR3, the DNA is TGTGCCAGCAGTGAAGACGTGAGGGGATGGGAGAACACTGAAGCTTTCTTT. It specifies CASSEDVRGWENTEAFF. The chain joins TRBV6-1 to TRBJ1-1, with D possibly TRBD1 on 5 matching bases. The CDR3 runs to 17 residues. Trimming took 1 base from V and 1 from J, leaving 16 bases between them. CDR1 MNHNS and CDR2 SASEGT come from the germline V gene.

The sample holds one count of this clonotype. The chain recombines TRBV6-1 with TRBJ1-2, with a weak D call TRBD1 (6 bases). V lost 7 bases and J 2 bases, leaving 14 bases between the germline ends. There are 14 residues in the CDR3. CDR1 and CDR2 from the germline V gene are MNHNS and SASEGT. CDR3 sequence reads: CASTRGESNYGYTF. The CDR3 bases are TGTGCCAGCACCAGGGGCGAATCGAACTATGGCTACACCTTC.

The chain joins TRBV6-2 or TRBV6-3 to TRBJ2-7; 8 bases are a match to TRBD2. CDR1 is MNHEY, CDR2 SVGEGT, per germline. This CDR3 contains 18 residues. The J segment lost 6 bases and the V segment lost 2 bases, leaving 18 bases of the junction unmatched. CDR3 coding DNA: TGTGCCAGCAGTTACCCCTTGAGTCGCGGGAGGACTTGGGCCGAGCAGTACTTC. This sequence encodes CASSYPLSRGRTWAEQYF.

The table lists this clonotype with many counts. The CDR3: CASSPTSGGWETQYF. In nucleotides, the CDR3 is TGTGCCAGCAGCCCGACTAGCGGGGGGTGGGAGACCCAGTACTTC. J is TRBJ2-5 and V is TRBV7-2; 13 nucleotides agree with TRBD2. The germline gives CDR1 SGHTA, CDR2 FQGNSA. J was trimmed by 5 bases and V by 5 bases; bases with no gene match: 5. The CDR3 is 15 residues long.

At least ten counts were recorded for this clonotype. The chain links TRBV29-1 to TRBJ1-2; D possibly corresponds to TRBD1 (6 bases). Trimming shortened V by 3 bases and J by 4 bases, and 12 bases separated the two germline ends. In germline, CDR1 is SQVTM, CDR2 ANQGSEA. This CDR3 has 13 amino acids. DNA for the CDR3: TGCAGCGTTGAGGACCAGGGGTTCTATGGCTACACCTTC. Translation: CSVEDQGFYGYTF.

CDR3 sequence (DNA): TGCGCCAGCAGCTTGGTTCCCCCGGCGGGATTGGTGAACACTGAAGCTTTCTTT. Translating it yields CASSLVPPAGLVNTEAFF. The chain recombines TRBV5-1 with TRBJ1-1, with no clear D. Trimming cost V 0 bases and J 0 bases, with 18 bases left between them. Germline CDR1 is SGHRS and CDR2 is YFSETQ. The CDR3 contains 18 residues.

The chain recombines TRBV12-3 or TRBV12-4 with TRBJ1-2; TRBD1 matches 7 bases. The CDR3 sequence is 13 residues long. V shed 3 bases and J 5 bases; nucleotides not matched to a gene: 3. The CDR3 sequence: CASSLGQPYGYTF. In nucleotides, the CDR3 is TGTGCCAGCAGTTTGGGACAGCCTTATGGCTACACCTTC.

The rearrangement joins TRBV28 to TRBJ2-7; TRBD1 matches at 10 bases. Germline V gene data show CDR1 as MDHEN and CDR2 as SYDVKM. There are 18 residues in the CDR3. V shed 2 bases and J 2 bases; nucleotides not matched to a gene: 12. CDR3 loop: CASSLTDWRGTGAYEQYF. In nucleotides, the CDR3 is TGTGCCAGCAGTTTAACCGACTGGAGAGGGACAGGGGCCTACGAGCAGTACTTC.

There are many counts of this clonotype. The chain combines TRBV14 with TRBJ2-4; D may match TRBD1 or TRBD2 (5 bases each). The CDR3 consists of 15 residues. V was trimmed by 4 bases and J by 0 bases, leaving 10 bases between them. The germline CDR1 and CDR2 sequences are SGHDN and FVKESK. CDR3 sequence reads: CASSRGRLAKNIQYF. For the CDR3, the DNA is TGTGCCAGCAGCCGGGGACGGTTAGCCAAAAACATTCAGTACTTC.

This clonotype has a count of ten or more. This sequence joins TRBV9 and TRBJ1-1; no clear D gene. Per the germline V gene, CDR1 is SGDLS and CDR2 is YYNGEE. Between the trimmed V and J ends, which lost 0 bases and 8 bases, there was a span of 8 bases. The CDR3 has 12 amino acids. The CDR3 nucleotides are TGTGCCAGCAGCGTAGATGAGAGAGAAGCTTTCTTT. Residues: CASSVDEREAFF. The full variable domain, its missing parts supplied by reference TRBV9 and TRBJ1-1, is DSGVTQTPKHLITATGQRVTLRCSPRSGDLSVYWYQQSLDQGLQFLIQYYNGEERAKGNILERFSAQQFPDLHSELNLSSLELGDSALYFCASSVDEREAFFGQGTRLTVV.

This clonotype has ten or more counts. The J gene is TRBJ1-2, the V gene TRBV7-2; D unresolved. The CDR3 has 11 residues. Germline CDR1 and CDR2: SGHTA and FQGNSA. Trimming removed 5 bases from V and 5 bases from J, with 6 bases in between. The DNA for the CDR3 is TGTGCCAGCAGCATGGAATATGGCTACACCTTC. This codes for CASSMEYGYTF.

This clonotype was counted at least ten times. The gene calls are TRBV10-3 and TRBJ2-5; D is possibly TRBD2 (5 bases). The germline V gene encodes CDR1 ENHRY and CDR2 SYGVKD. Trimming stripped 4 bases from V and 5 bases from J, with 11 bases between. This CDR3 is 13 amino acids long. The CDR3 nucleotides are TGTGCCATCAGTGTGGGGTGGGAGGAGACCCAGTACTTC. Amino acid sequence: CAISVGWEETQYF.

This clonotype has at least ten counts. CDR3 protein: CASAETGAYEQYF. CDR3 nucleotide sequence: TGTGCCAGCGCCGAAACAGGGGCCTACGAGCAGTACTTC. The V and J genes are TRBV12-3 or TRBV12-4 and TRBJ2-7, with 7 positions matching TRBD1. Unmatched junction bases numbered 6, after V lost 8 bases and J lost 2 bases. This CDR3 is built from 13 residues.

The chain carries TRBV7-2 and TRBJ2-5; D might be TRBD2 (6 bases). The CDR3 extends over 13 amino acids. Deletions cut 7 bases from V and 8 bases from J, with 17 bases between. The germline V gene has CDR1 SGHTA and CDR2 FQGNSA. The CDR3: CASTPVGRGTQYF. The CDR3 coding sequence is TGTGCCAGCACCCCGGTTGGGCGGGGTACCCAGTACTTC.

The V call is TRBV12-3 or TRBV12-4, the J call TRBJ1-5; the match to TRBD1 covers 9 bases. After removal of 3 bases from V and 7 bases from J, the junction contained 10 bases not matched to a gene. The CDR3 is 16 amino acids. The CDR3 coding sequence is TGTGCCAGCAGTTTTGGGGGGGGACAGGGCGCACAGCCCCAGCATTTT. It encodes CASSFGGGQGAQPQHF.

This clonotype was picked up many times. V and J are TRBV10-3 and TRBJ2-4, with 7 nucleotides matching TRBD2. In germline, CDR1 is ENHRY, CDR2 SYGVKD. J was trimmed by 8 bases and V by 10 bases; bases with no gene match: 11. CDR3 length equals 13 residues. CDR3: CATYSREVDIQYF. The CDR3 DNA is TGTGCCACCTACAGCCGGGAGGTAGACATTCAGTACTTC.

The chain uses TRBV4-3 and TRBJ2-7; maybe TRBD1 (7 bases). Germline CDR1 reads LGHNA; CDR2 reads YSLEER. The CDR3 covers 18 residues. The V and J ends lost 4 bases and 0 bases respectively, with 22 bases between them. The CDR3 bases are TGCGCCAGCAGCCCCAGAGGGAGCCCAGGGGGGAGCTCCTACGAGCAGTACTTC. Its protein product is CASSPRGSPGGSSYEQYF.

This clonotype was seen at least ten times. The chain uses TRBV28 and TRBJ2-5, with TRBD1 matching over 9 bases. The CDR3 extends over 16 amino acids. Losses at the gene ends were 5 bases for V and 4 bases for J; bases not matched to a gene: 11. CDR1 MDHEN and CDR2 SYDVKM come from the germline V gene. The CDR3 loop is CASSQDSQGQGETQYF. The CDR3 region has the DNA TGTGCCAGCAGTCAAGACTCACAGGGACAGGGAGAGACCCAGTACTTC.

This clonotype has a count of ten or more. The rearrangement joins TRBV12-3 or TRBV12-4 to TRBJ2-5, with D perhaps TRBD1 or TRBD2 (5 bases each). The CDR3 loop spans 16 amino acids. V was clipped by 7 bases and J by 3 bases, with 21 bases between them. CDR3 region: CASNRDGARSKETQYF. In DNA, the CDR3 is TGTGCCAGCAACCGGGACGGAGCCCGATCAAAAGAGACCCAGTACTTC.

This clonotype was seen ten or more times. The genes are TRBV11-1 and TRBJ2-7, with TRBD1 matching 7 bases. CDR1 is SGHAT and CDR2 is FQDESV in the germline V gene (reference sequence). The CDR3 totals 13 residues. V lost 5 bases, J lost 1 base, and 2 bases stayed unmatched. CDR3 amino acids: CASSRGQSYEQYF. The CDR3 coding sequence is TGTGCCAGCAGCCGGGGACAGTCCTACGAGCAGTACTTC.

This clonotype was counted at least ten times. The chain carries TRBV6-2 or TRBV6-3 and TRBJ1-3; D gene unclear. The germline V gene encodes CDR1 MNHEY and CDR2 SVGEGT. The CDR3 runs 14 residues. V lost 2 bases and J lost 4, with 9 bases in between. The CDR3 here is CASSYGPAGNTIYF. For the CDR3, the DNA is TGTGCCAGCAGTTACGGGCCCGCGGGAAACACCATATATTTT.